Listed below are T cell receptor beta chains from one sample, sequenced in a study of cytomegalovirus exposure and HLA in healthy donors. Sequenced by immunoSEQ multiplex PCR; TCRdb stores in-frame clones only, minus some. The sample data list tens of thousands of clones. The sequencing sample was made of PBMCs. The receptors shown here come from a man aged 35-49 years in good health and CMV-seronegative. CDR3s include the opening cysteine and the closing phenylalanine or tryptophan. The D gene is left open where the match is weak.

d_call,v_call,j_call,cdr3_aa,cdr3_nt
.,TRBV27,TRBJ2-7,CASSQRGGPYEQYF,TGTGCCAGCAGCCAGAGGGGGGGCCCTTACGAGCAGTACTTC
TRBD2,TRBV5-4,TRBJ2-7,CASSPLGLAGQWTYEQYF,TGTGCCAGCAGCCCCCTGGGACTAGCGGGGCAATGGACCTACGAGCAGTACTTC
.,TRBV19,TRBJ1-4,CASSTPLTGPEKLFF,TGTGCCAGTAGTACACCACTGACAGGTCCGGAAAAACTGTTTTTT
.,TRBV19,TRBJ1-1,CASSIQMNTEAFF,TGTGCCAGTAGTATTCAGATGAACACTGAAGCTTTCTTT
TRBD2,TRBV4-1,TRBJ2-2,CASSQEARAGVSGELFF,TGCGCCAGCAGCCAAGAAGCGCGAGCGGGGGTATCCGGGGAGCTGTTTTTT
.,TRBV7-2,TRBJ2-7,CASSLTAYEQYF,TGTGCCAGCAGCTTGACAGCCTACGAGCAGTACTTC
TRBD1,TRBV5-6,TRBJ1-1,CASTTNRGRTEAFF,TGTGCCAGCACAACAAACAGGGGGAGGACTGAAGCTTTCTTT
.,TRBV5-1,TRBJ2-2,CASSLANRAGELFF,TGCGCCAGCAGCTTGGCGAACAGGGCCGGGGAGCTGTTTTTT
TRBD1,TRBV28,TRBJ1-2,CASSFTGTGNGYTF,TGTGCCAGCAGTTTTACCGGGACAGGGAATGGCTACACCTTC
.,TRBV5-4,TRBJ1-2,CASSLSSGIYGYTF,TGTGCCAGCAGCTTGTCGTCAGGGATCTATGGCTACACCTTC
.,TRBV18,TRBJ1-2,CASSPQMDGYTF,TGTGCCAGCTCACCCCAGATGGATGGCTACACCTTC
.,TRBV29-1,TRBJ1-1,CSVRRDGGTEAFF,TGCAGCGTTAGGAGGGATGGGGGCACTGAAGCTTTCTTT
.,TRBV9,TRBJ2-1,CASSPGPDNRDEQFF,TGTGCCAGCAGCCCAGGACCGGACAACAGGGATGAGCAGTTCTTC
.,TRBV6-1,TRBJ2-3,CASSPGSSTDTQYF,TGTGCCAGCAGCCCCGGGAGTAGCACAGATACGCAGTATTTT
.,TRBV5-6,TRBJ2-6,CASSLGRGRGSGANVLTF,TGTGCCAGCAGCTTGGGTAGAGGGCGGGGTTCAGGGGCCAACGTCCTGACTTTC
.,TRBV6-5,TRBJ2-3,CASRPRTVGTQYF,TGTGCCAGCAGGCCACGGACTGTGGGTACGCAGTATTTT
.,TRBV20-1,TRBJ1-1,CSAQDYTEAFF,TGCAGTGCCCAAGACTACACTGAAGCTTTCTTT
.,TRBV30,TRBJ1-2,CAWTRTGYDYGYTF,TGTGCCTGGACCCGCACAGGATACGACTATGGCTACACCTTC
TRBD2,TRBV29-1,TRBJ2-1,CSVVKGLDRIF,TGCAGCGTTGTAAAGGGACTAGATCGTATCTTC
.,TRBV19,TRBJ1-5,CASNRQSYSNQPQHF,TGTGCCAGTAATCGACAGAGCTATAGCAATCAGCCCCAGCATTTT
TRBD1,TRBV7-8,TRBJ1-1,CASSEPGTGGEAFF,TGTGCCAGCAGCGAACCGGGGACAGGGGGCGAGGCTTTCTTT
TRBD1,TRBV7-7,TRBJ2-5,CASSLGGAQETQYF,TGTGCTAGCAGCTTAGGGGGCGCCCAAGAGACCCAGTACTTC
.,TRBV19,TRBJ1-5,CASSGQDLSYGDQPQHF,TGTGCCAGTAGTGGCCAGGATTTGTCTTACGGTGATCAGCCCCAGCATTTT